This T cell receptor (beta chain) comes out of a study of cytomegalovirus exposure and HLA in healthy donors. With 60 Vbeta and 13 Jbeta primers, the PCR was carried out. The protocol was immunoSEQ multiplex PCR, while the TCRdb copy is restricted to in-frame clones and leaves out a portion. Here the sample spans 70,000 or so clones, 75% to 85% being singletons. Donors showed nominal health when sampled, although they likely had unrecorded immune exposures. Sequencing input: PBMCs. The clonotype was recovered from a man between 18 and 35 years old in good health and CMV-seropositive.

The CDR3 bases are TGTGCTAGTGGTTTACCCCGGACTAGCGGGAGAGATTACGAGCAGTACTTC. Protein: CASGLPRTSGRDYEQYF. The chain joins TRBV12-5 to TRBJ2-7, with 13 bases that match TRBD2. The CDR3 spans 17 residues. Germline CDR1 and CDR2: LGHNT and FRNRAP. The V and J ends lost 3 bases and 4 bases, in that order; junction bases with no gene match: 9.